This T cell receptor beta chain is from a study of blood T cell repertoires in COVID-19. Study context: Acute-phase and convalescent COVID-19 samples originated in the United States, Italy and Spain. PBMCs, B-cell-depleted T cells, or T cells were the source of the cDNA or gDNA that made up the material.

The assay was immunoSEQ multiplex PCR, and TCRdb's table has in-frame clones only and misses some. The sample has about 300,000 clones, about nine tenths seen once. The origin of this receptor is a woman in her twenties or thirties with COVID-19, enrolled during active disease. The sequenced sample was peripheral blood.

This CDR3 reads CAISGGDRANQPQHF. The CDR3 region has the DNA TGTGCCATCAGCGGGGGGGACAGGGCAAATCAGCCCCAGCATTTT. The chain carries TRBV10-3 and TRBJ1-5; TRBD1 matches at 9 bases. Trimming at V came to 6 bases and at J to 4 bases, leaving 7 bases not matched to a gene. The CDR3 runs to 15 residues. Germline loops: CDR1 ENHRY, CDR2 SYGVKD.